The sample holds many counts of the clone carrying this TCR beta chain. The antigen is unknown. This sample was included in a study of prognosis after radiotherapy for stage I lung cancer. Amplification of TCR beta CDR3 from genomic DNA used two-round multiplex PCR. With primers specific to each TRBV and TRBJ gene, the first-round PCR was performed. MiXCR was run by TCRdb on the multiplex PCR reads, yielding one entry per CDR3 protein. This sample has about 25,000 distinct CDR3 sequences; around 36% occur once, and the top ten carry approximately 67%. Germline lookup yields CDR1 GTSNPN and CDR2 SVGIG (reference sequence). This CDR3 has 13 residues. Deletions cut 0 bases from V and 6 bases from J, with 11 bases between. Whole-study findings and limits: Lower Shannon entropy after stereotactic body radiation therapy was observed in patients who went on to develop distant metastases. Differing TRBV and TRBJ gene usage was reportedly seen between patients with and without metastases.

V and J are TRBV30 and TRBJ1-2; possibly TRBD1 for D (6 bases). The sequencing used PBMCs, collected before or after stereotactic body radiation therapy (not recorded which). This clonotype was obtained from a donor aged 50 or older with non-small cell lung cancer. DNA of the CDR3: TGTGCCTGGAGTGTAAGGGGGTCGCATGGCTACACCTTC. This translates into CAWSVRGSHGYTF.